This TCR beta chain was found in a study of cytomegalovirus exposure and HLA in healthy donors listed by TCRdb under 2017. Describing the broader study: A later analysis indicated that the roughly 130 validation repertoires were generated on the platform also employed for the 670 or so repertoires of the first cohort. A separate validation cohort of approximately 130 different subjects was used in addition to the approximately 640-subject first cohort. High-throughput TCR immunosequencing, statistical association of individual TCRs with disease status, and machine learning were combined to predict cytomegalovirus infection status. The study was designed to test whether signatures of past pathogen exposure could be identified by cataloging public T cell receptors. Results and caveats for the whole study, not just this receptor: In a later analysis, TCRs clustered in the first cohort were found to also tend to co-occur in the roughly 120 validation repertoires, with around 94% of cluster scores above 0. All 120 or so repertoires were used to score co-occurrence in the validation cohort in a later analysis, because that analysis had no HLA typing for the cohort. Most TCR sequences were seen in very few donors, while some public TCRs were found in many individuals. The classifier was reported to diagnose cytomegalovirus status with high specificity and sensitivity in both the original and validation cohorts. In vitro tests confirmed that three of the cytomegalovirus-associated TCR beta chains recognize cytomegalovirus antigens. The authors suggested that the approach could potentially be generalized to other disease states and immunological phenotypes. The study gave a list of roughly 150 TCR beta chains associated with cytomegalovirus.

Receptors were amplified or captured by the immunoSEQ multiplex PCR assay. The original pipeline was this. A statistical classification framework was developed to diagnose cytomegalovirus status using the catalog of TCR beta chain sequences. TCRdb obtained this table from immuneACCESS and retained in-frame rearrangements with V and J assigned. These tables miss some clones; where compared with another copy, unresolved V genes account for less than half of the shortfall, and the remainder is unexplained. Clone size and V and J calls were adopted from that table, with D and trimming inferred from the DNA. This sample holds under 200,000 clones; roughly three quarters were observed only once. The top ten hold about 1.2% of the sample. Unmatched junction bases come to 12, with V trimmed by 7 bases and J by 6 bases. From a lookup of the germline V gene (reference sequence), CDR1 and CDR2 are LNHDA and SQIVND. From its cysteine to its phenylalanine, the CDR3 spans 14 amino acids. The DNA shown is the 42-base CDR3, in frame from base 1.

The donors were included in the validation cohort of roughly 120 subjects, a group kept apart from the roughly 680-subject first cohort. This clone was seen just once. Its antigen is still unknown. Base qualities are missing; no much larger clone stands one base away. The receptor chain draws on TRBV19 and TRBJ2-7; 7 middle bases align to TRBD2. The sequenced sample was PBMCs. This TCR derives from a woman in her twenties or thirties in good health and CMV-seronegative. The bases are TGTGCCAGTATAACGAGGGAGGGCCCCCTCGAGCAGTACTTC. It translates to CASITREGPLEQYF.